This is a list of T cell receptor beta chains from one sample in a study of human T cells and chemical hapten exposure. One entry per CDR3 protein, called by TCRdb with MiXCR from the 5' RACE reads. The sample lists more than 60,000 distinct CDR3 sequences; less than 20% were seen once. These receptors were obtained from a female donor in good health. Each CDR3 is given with its conserved first and last residue. D genes are given only for firm matches. Rows may omit the clone size; those that give it use once, few, many or a size class.

d_gene: -; j_gene: TRBJ1-1; v_gene: TRBV20-1; abundance: few; len: 13; CDR3nt: TGCAGTGCTACTGACAGCGACAACACTGAAGCTTTCTTT; CDR3aa: CSATDSDNTEAFF
d_gene: -; j_gene: TRBJ1-5; v_gene: TRBV18; abundance: few; len: 13; CDR3nt: TGTGCCAGCTCATCGGACAATAATCAGCCCCAGCATTTT; CDR3aa: CASSSDNNQPQHF
d_gene: TRBD1; j_gene: TRBJ1-6; v_gene: TRBV4-3; abundance: -; len: 16; CDR3nt: TGCGCCAGCAGCCAAGAATGGGGACAGGGGATGGCGGCCCTCCACTTT; CDR3aa: CASSQEWGQGMAALHF
d_gene: -; j_gene: TRBJ1-1; v_gene: TRBV27; abundance: many; len: 15; CDR3nt: TGTGCCAGCAGTGTGGGAGGGAGGGGGAACACTGAAGCTTTCTTT; CDR3aa: CASSVGGRGNTEAFF
d_gene: TRBD2; j_gene: TRBJ2-1; v_gene: TRBV2; abundance: -; len: 14; CDR3nt: TGTGCCAGCAGGATAGCGGGACCGTACAATGAGCAGTTCTTC; CDR3aa: CASRIAGPYNEQFF
d_gene: -; j_gene: TRBJ1-1; v_gene: TRBV6-5; abundance: -; len: 12; CDR3nt: TGTGCCAGCAGTCTTATTGACAGTCAAGCTTTCTTT; CDR3aa: CASSLIDSQAFF
d_gene: TRBD1; j_gene: TRBJ2-3; v_gene: TRBV7-2; abundance: -; len: 15; CDR3nt: TGTGCCAGCAGCTTACGGACAGGGGGAACAGATACGCAGTATTTT; CDR3aa: CASSLRTGGTDTQYF
d_gene: -; j_gene: TRBJ1-2; v_gene: TRBV20-1; abundance: -; len: 13; CDR3nt: TGCAGTGCTAGGCCGGGGGGAGGCTATGGCTACACCTTC; CDR3aa: CSARPGGGYGYTF
d_gene: TRBD1; j_gene: TRBJ2-5; v_gene: TRBV5-4; abundance: many; len: 13; CDR3nt: TGTGCCAGCAGCACCAATACTGGACAGGGGTTAGACTTC; CDR3aa: CASSTNTGQGLDF
d_gene: -; j_gene: TRBJ2-3; v_gene: TRBV7-2; abundance: few; len: 16; CDR3nt: TGTGCCAGCAGCTTAGGTTGGACGGACGTGGGGGATACGCAGTATTTT; CDR3aa: CASSLGWTDVGDTQYF